This T cell receptor beta chain was captured in a study of T cells in Graves' hyperthyroidism and ophthalmopathy. Study background: Peripheral blood draws took place at initial diagnosis, ahead of any treatment. Broader study findings: Model output signaled ophthalmopathy a median 6.5 months ahead of onset. Ophthalmopathy was told apart from stable hyperthyroidism by a 13 V-J model.

The CDR3 has 13 residues. Deletions cut 2 bases from V and 6 bases from J, with 8 bases between. This clonotype was recorded a few times. Its antigen is still unknown. Individuals with ophthalmopathy presented a Clinical Activity Score of at least 3, a NOSPECS grade of at least 4 and a duration under 3 months. Amplification of TCR beta CDR3 regions used RNA as the template. TCR CDR3 underwent first-round RT-PCR with the HTBI primer set. MiXCR, run by TCRdb on the multiplex PCR reads, gives a single entry per CDR3 protein. The sample has some 350,000 distinct CDR3 sequences, roughly 15% seen once. The specimen sequenced was blood. This sequence joins TRBV12-3 or TRBV12-4 and TRBJ2-1, with D possibly being TRBD2 (6 bases). The receptor was derived from a woman aged 60-75 years with Graves' ophthalmopathy. DNA for the CDR3: TGTGCCAGCAGTTTAACGGAGGGCAATGAGCAGTTCTTC. It encodes CASSLTEGNEQFF.